The next 19 T cell receptor beta chains were all read from a single sample in a study of CD8+CD57+ T cells in acquired aplastic anemia. Before being chosen for sequencing, patients had shown CD8+CD57+ cell expansion by flow cytometry. Profiling of TCR beta VDJ combinations and CDR3 sequences used genomic DNA as template. From the reads, TCRdb called clonotypes with MiXCR, one entry per CDR3 protein. This table holds some 140,000 distinct CDR3 sequences, about 50% found once. Source material: sorted CD4+, CD8+, or CD8+CD57+ T cells (not recorded which) from PBMCs. These receptors came from a human donor with aplastic anemia.

This clonotype was observed at least ten times. This rearrangement joins TRBV7-8 to TRBJ1-5; D remains unclear. V was clipped by 5 bases and J by 4 bases, with 12 bases between them. Germline values: CDR1 SGHVS, CDR2 FQNEAQ. The CDR3 contains 14 residues. CDR3: CASSPPGVNQPQHF. For the CDR3, the DNA is TGTGCCAGCAGCCCCCCCGGGGTAAATCAGCCCCAGCATTTT.

The chain couples TRBV19 to TRBJ1-1; D gene ambiguous. This CDR3 region has 12 residues. Trimming removed 2 bases from V and 3 bases from J, with 4 bases in between. Germline-derived CDR1 and CDR2 are LNHDA and SQIVND (reference sequence). The CDR3 here is CASSIMDTEAFF. In DNA form, the CDR3 reads TGTGCCAGTAGTATAATGGACACTGAAGCTTTCTTT.

V gene TRBV2 combines with J gene TRBJ1-6, with D perhaps TRBD1 (6 bases). The CDR3 has 13 residues. Germline V gives CDR1 SNHLY, CDR2 FYNNEI. V gave up 6 bases and J gave up 9 bases, with 12 bases separating them. The CDR3 here is CASSGTWGSPLHF. The CDR3, as DNA: TGTGCCAGCAGCGGGACATGGGGTTCACCCCTCCACTTT.

This clonotype was observed a few times. The rearrangement uses TRBV24-1 and TRBJ2-1, with unresolved D. Trimming cost V 4 bases and J 4 bases, with 4 bases left between them. Germline assignment: CDR1 KGHDR and CDR2 SFDVKD. The CDR3 extends over 12 amino acids. The CDR3 loop reads CATSDSYNEQFF. The CDR3 nucleotides are TGTGCCACCAGTGACAGTTACAATGAGCAGTTCTTC.

This clonotype has ten or more counts. This chain links TRBV7-6 with TRBJ2-1, with unresolved D. The germline gives CDR1 SGHVS, CDR2 FNYEAQ. With 6 bases removed from V and 8 bases from J, the gap between germline ends came to 17 bases. CDR3 size: 14 residues. DNA of the CDR3: TGTGCCAGCAGTCAGGACCTTACGGATGATGAGCAGTTCTTC. Its protein is CASSQDLTDDEQFF.

DNA for the CDR3: TGCAGTGCTAGCTCGGTGCGGGGGGGCCGGGAGACCCAGTACTTC. As protein: CSASSVRGGRETQYF. The J gene is TRBJ2-5, the V gene TRBV20-1, with 9 bases lining up with TRBD2. This CDR3 contains 15 residues. J lost 5 bases, V lost 3 bases, and 10 bases had no gene match. Germline CDR1 is DFQATT and CDR2 is SNEGSKA (reference sequence).

The chain employs TRBV5-1 and TRBJ1-2; a possible D gene is TRBD1 (5 bases). Germline loops: CDR1 SGHRS, CDR2 YFSETQ. V was clipped by 4 bases and J by 2 bases, with 15 bases between them. This CDR3 has 15 amino acids. The CDR3 spells CASSPDPRQNYGYTF. CDR3 coding DNA: TGCGCCAGCAGCCCCGACCCCCGACAGAACTATGGCTACACCTTC.

This clonotype showed up just a few times. This chain joins TRBV7-6 and TRBJ2-1, with D possibly matching TRBD2 (5 bases). The V gene lost 5 bases and the J gene lost 0 bases, with 14 bases spanning the gap. This CDR3 has 16 residues. The germline CDR1 and CDR2 sequences are SGHVS and FNYEAQ. The chain's CDR3 is CASSVTSQSSYNEQFF. CDR3 coding DNA: TGTGCCAGCAGCGTCACTAGTCAGAGCTCCTACAATGAGCAGTTCTTC.

The V and J genes are TRBV12-3 or TRBV12-4 and TRBJ2-1, with TRBD2 matching 11 bases. Trimming removed 3 bases from V and 9 bases from J; junction bases left unmatched: 4. This CDR3 region has 14 residues. CDR3 DNA sequence: TGTGCCAGCAGTTTCCGACTAGCGGGAACTGAGCAGTTCTTC. This encodes CASSFRLAGTEQFF.

V usage is TRBV20-1 and J usage is TRBJ2-1; TRBD2 is a possible D gene (6 bases). Germline V CDR1 and CDR2: DFQATT, SNEGSKA (reference sequence). Trimming left V 1 base short and J 6 bases short, with 22 bases between. This CDR3 region has 17 residues. The CDR3 loop reads CSARAGGARREFNEQFF. The DNA of the CDR3 is TGCAGTGCTAGAGCGGGTGGGGCTCGGAGGGAGTTCAATGAGCAGTTCTTC.

The chain employs TRBV11-2 and TRBJ2-5; 7 nucleotides match TRBD1. Germline V CDR1 and CDR2: SGHAT, FQNNGV. There are 16 residues in the CDR3. Trimming cost V 4 bases and J 2 bases; bases outside gene matches: 10. The CDR3 nucleotides are TGTGCCAGCAGCTGGATACTGGACAGGCCGCAAGAGACCCAGTACTTC. Encoded protein: CASSWILDRPQETQYF.

Only a few counts were recorded for this clonotype. The gene calls are TRBV2 and TRBJ1-1; no definite D call. Germline V gene data show CDR1 as SNHLY and CDR2 as FYNNEI. CDR3 length: 14 amino acids. V lost 8 bases, J lost 0 bases, and 13 bases lay in between. CDR3: CASGRFFMNTEAFF. The CDR3 DNA follows: TGTGCCAGCGGGCGGTTTTTTATGAACACTGAAGCTTTCTTT.

Notes on this clonotype: An end of the junction does not agree with germline; a read error may underlie this. V usage is TRBV19 and J usage is TRBJ1-1; TRBD1 matches 7 bases. The length of the CDR3 is 12 residues. The V gene's germline CDR1 is LNHDA and CDR2 SQIVND (reference sequence). The CDR3 DNA reads TGCGCCAGTAGTAACAGGGGAGCTGAAGCTTTCTTT. It translates to CASSNRGAEAFF.

The chain has TRBV20-1 and TRBJ1-2; TRBD1 matches at 7 bases. Germline trimming cut 7 bases from V and 0 bases from J; bases unmatched to any gene: 2. This CDR3 is 12 amino acids long. Germline V lookup: CDR1 DFQATT, CDR2 SNEGSKA (reference sequence). CDR3 DNA: TGCAGTGTGACAGGGACTAACTATGGCTACACCTTC. This translates into CSVTGTNYGYTF.

This clonotype showed up many times. The chain employs TRBV12-3 or TRBV12-4 and TRBJ2-7; D remains unclear. This CDR3 spans 15 amino acids. V was cut by 5 bases and J by 2 bases, with 16 bases left in between. The CDR3 coding sequence is TGTGCCAGCAGTCCTGGGGATCAAAGGGCCTACGAGCAGTACTTC. This encodes CASSPGDQRAYEQYF.

The chain recombines TRBV25-1 with TRBJ1-4, with TRBD1 as a possible D gene (6 bases). Trimming pared 2 bases from V and 0 bases from J, leaving 13 bases between. The CDR3 totals 17 residues. CDR1 MGHDK and CDR2 SYGVNS come from the germline V gene. CDR3 in amino acids: CASSEMGRGATNEKLFF. The DNA for the CDR3 is TGTGCCAGCAGTGAAATGGGCAGGGGAGCAACTAATGAAAAACTGTTTTTT.

This clonotype was seen many times. The rearrangement links TRBV19 to TRBJ1-5; TRBD1 agrees at 11 bases. CDR3 length: 19 amino acids. Germline CDR1 and CDR2: LNHDA and SQIVND (reference sequence). Germline trimming cut 1 base from V and 6 bases from J; bases unmatched to any gene: 14. The chain's CDR3 is CASSIGPGQGVLLGQPQHF. The CDR3 coding sequence is TGTGCCAGTAGTATAGGACCGGGACAGGGGGTATTGTTGGGTCAGCCCCAGCATTTT.

CDR3 amino acids: CASSKQGTSGSTDTQYF. In DNA, the CDR3 is TGTGCCAGCAGCAAACAAGGGACTAGCGGGAGTACAGATACGCAGTATTTT. V usage is TRBV11-1 and J usage is TRBJ2-3; 14 positions agree with TRBD2. There are 17 residues in the CDR3. The junction had 7 bases not matched to a gene; V was cut back by 5 bases and J by 3 bases. CDR1 is SGHAT, CDR2 FQDESV, per germline (reference sequence).

The CDR3 coding sequence is TGTGCCAGTAGTACCAGCCCGGACAGGGGCGAGCAGTACTTC. Translation gives CASSTSPDRGEQYF. This rearrangement joins TRBV19 to TRBJ2-7; 9 bases fit TRBD1. The CDR3 runs 14 residues. Unmatched junction bases numbered 7, after V lost 4 bases and J lost 6 bases. The germline V gene has CDR1 LNHDA and CDR2 SQIVND (reference sequence).